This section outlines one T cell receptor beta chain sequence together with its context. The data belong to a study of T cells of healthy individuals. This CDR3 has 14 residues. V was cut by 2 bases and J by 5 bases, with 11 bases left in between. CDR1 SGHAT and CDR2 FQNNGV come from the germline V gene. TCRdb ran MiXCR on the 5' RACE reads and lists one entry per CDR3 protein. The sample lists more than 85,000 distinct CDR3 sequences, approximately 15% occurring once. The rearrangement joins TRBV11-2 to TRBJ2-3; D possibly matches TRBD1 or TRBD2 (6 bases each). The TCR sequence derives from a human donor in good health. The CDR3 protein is CASSLSRGGDTQYF. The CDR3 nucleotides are TGTGCCAGCAGCTTAAGCAGGGGAGGAGATACGCAGTATTTT.